The 18 T cell receptor beta chains below come from one sample, sequenced in a study of T cells after yellow fever vaccination. A single record per CDR3 protein comes from TCRdb applying MiXCR to the 5' RACE reads. In the table there are 510,000 or so distinct CDR3 sequences, about 19% of which are singletons. This specimen consisted of PBMCs, obtained 15 days after the yellow fever booster vaccination. The receptor source for this set is a man aged 25 to 40 who received the YFV17D yellow fever vaccine.

The rearrangement links TRBV12-3 or TRBV12-4 to TRBJ2-7; D is unclear. V dropped 4 bases and J dropped 3 bases, with 10 bases sitting between them. This CDR3 is 13 amino acids long. The CDR3 is CASSWGQIYEQYF. The CDR3 DNA reads TGTGCCAGCAGTTGGGGTCAAATCTACGAGCAGTACTTC.

This clonotype was counted only a few times. The gene calls are TRBV7-2 and TRBJ2-2; D gene unclear. The CDR3 has 13 residues. The germline gives CDR1 SGHTA, CDR2 FQGNSA. V shed 6 bases and J shed 6 bases, with 11 bases lying between them. The CDR3 DNA reads TGTGCCAGCAGAACACCCTTGGCCGGGGAGCTGTTTTTT. Translating it yields CASRTPLAGELFF.

This chain links TRBV7-9 with TRBJ2-2, with 9 nucleotides matching TRBD1. Trimming took 9 bases from V and 6 from J; bases not matched to a gene: 14. The CDR3 extends over 16 amino acids. Germline V gene sequence: CDR1 SEHNR, CDR2 FQNEAQ (reference sequence). This CDR3 reads CARPYPWTGDSGELFF. The CDR3 DNA reads as TGTGCCAGACCTTACCCCTGGACAGGGGATTCCGGGGAGCTGTTTTTT.

The chain carries TRBV19 and TRBJ2-7; possible D gene TRBD2, 6 bases. Trimming took 2 bases from V and 6 from J, leaving 8 bases between them. The germline V gene has CDR1 LNHDA and CDR2 SQIVND (reference sequence). The CDR3 is 12 residues long. This CDR3 is CASSIHGGEQYF. In DNA, the CDR3 is TGTGCCAGTAGTATACACGGGGGCGAGCAGTACTTC.

In this sample, this clonotype turned up many times. The chain joins TRBV6-6 to TRBJ2-5; 7 bases align to TRBD1. Losses at the gene ends were 2 bases for V and 5 bases for J; bases not matched to a gene: 2. CDR1 is MNHNY and CDR2 is SVGAGI in the germline V gene (reference sequence). The CDR3 has 13 residues. The DNA for the CDR3 is TGTGCCAGCAGTTACGCACAGGGGGAGACCCAGTACTTC. This encodes CASSYAQGETQYF.

This clonotype has at least ten counts. CDR3 nucleotides: TGTGCCAGCAGTTCTTCCGGGACAGGGGGATACGAGCAGTACTTC. Its protein product is CASSSSGTGGYEQYF. The J gene is TRBJ2-7, the V gene TRBV27; 11 nucleotides agree with TRBD1. Trimming took 4 bases from V and 4 from J; bases not matched to a gene: 6. The CDR3 has 15 amino acids. Germline CDR1 and CDR2: MNHEY and SMNVEV (reference sequence).

V usage is TRBV20-1 and J usage is TRBJ2-5; D gene unclear. Trimming cost V 5 bases and J 4 bases, with 14 bases left between them. Per the germline V gene, CDR1 is DFQATT and CDR2 is SNEGSKA (reference sequence). The CDR3 length is 13 residues. CDR3 coding DNA: TGCAGTGCTCCAACTGAACCCCTAGAGACCCAGTACTTC. It yields the protein CSAPTEPLETQYF.

The chain employs TRBV4-3 and TRBJ2-5; TRBD2 matches at 7 bases. V dropped 2 bases and J dropped 4; count of bases not matched to a gene: 4. This CDR3 contains 14 residues. CDR1 LGHNA and CDR2 YSLEER come from the germline V gene. CDR3 bases: TGCGCCAGCAGCCAAATGGGGAGGGGAGAGACCCAGTACTTC. This encodes CASSQMGRGETQYF.

The chain joins TRBV19 to TRBJ1-1, with D possibly matching TRBD1 (5 bases). The CDR3 covers 12 residues. V was trimmed by 5 bases and J by 1 base, leaving 5 bases between them. Germline assignment: CDR1 LNHDA and CDR2 SQIVND (reference sequence). CDR3 amino acids: CASSGQNTEAFF. The DNA of the CDR3 is TGTGCCAGTAGTGGACAGAACACTGAAGCTTTCTTT.

The chain employs TRBV11-2 and TRBJ2-1; possibly TRBD2 for D (6 bases). Trimming took 1 base from V and 2 from J, leaving 12 bases between them. The CDR3 has 16 residues. CDR1 SGHAT and CDR2 FQNNGV come from the germline V gene. CDR3 in DNA: TGTGCCAGCAGCTTAGTCGGGGGAGTCACCTACAATGAGCAGTTCTTC. Translation gives CASSLVGGVTYNEQFF.

The chain recombines TRBV25-1 with TRBJ2-1; 9 nucleotides line up with TRBD1. V dropped 5 bases and J dropped 7; count of bases not matched to a gene: 9. In germline, CDR1 is MGHDK, CDR2 SYGVNS. The CDR3 has 15 amino acids. The CDR3 here is CASSQPGTGSNEQFF. CDR3 sequence (DNA): TGTGCCAGCAGTCAACCAGGGACAGGGTCTAATGAGCAGTTCTTC.

This clonotype appeared a few times. The chain joins TRBV6-1 to TRBJ2-1; TRBD2 might be the D (6 bases). CDR1 MNHNS and CDR2 SASEGT come from the germline V gene. The CDR3 consists of 13 residues. Trimming shortened V by 8 bases and J by 7 bases, and 15 bases separated the two germline ends. CDR3 sequence: CASRRALGNEQFF. The CDR3 DNA reads TGTGCCAGCCGGAGGGCCTTGGGTAATGAGCAGTTCTTC.

This clonotype was counted between two and nine times. The chain carries TRBV28 and TRBJ1-1; maybe TRBD1 (5 bases). Germline CDR1 MDHEN, CDR2 SYDVKM. The CDR3 runs to 13 residues. Trimming removed 8 bases from V and 0 bases from J, with 10 bases in between. The CDR3 DNA is TGTGCCAGCCAAGGACACTTGAACACTGAAGCTTTCTTT. This codes for CASQGHLNTEAFF. The full variable domain, completed using reference TRBV28 and TRBJ1-1, is DVKVTQSSRYLVKRTGEKVFLECVQDMDHENMFWYRQDPGLGLRLIYFSYDVKMKEKGDIPEGYSVSREKKERFSLILESASTNQTSMYLCASQGHLNTEAFFGQGTRLTVV.

In DNA, the CDR3 is TGTGCCAGCAGCTCCTTATCCCGGTACGAGCAGTACTTC. Amino acids: CASSSLSRYEQYF. The genes are TRBV7-9 and TRBJ2-7; D unresolved. Per germline, CDR1 SEHNR and CDR2 FQNEAQ (reference sequence). The germline V and J ends were trimmed by 4 bases and 4 bases, with 11 bases remaining between them. The CDR3 has 13 amino acids.

This clonotype was picked up a small number of times. The rearrangement joins TRBV6-1 to TRBJ1-5; TRBD1 might be the D (5 bases). V lost 6 bases, J lost 1 base, and 13 bases lay in between. CDR1 and CDR2 (germline): MNHNS, SASEGT. The CDR3 covers 15 residues. DNA for the CDR3: TGTGCCAGCAGCGATCGGGGGGGAAGCAATCAGCCCCAGCATTTT. Its translation is CASSDRGGSNQPQHF.

This clonotype was observed a handful of times. This chain joins TRBV12-3 or TRBV12-4 and TRBJ2-1, with a possible D match to TRBD1 (5 bases). CDR3 length: 15 amino acids. Trimming shortened V by 2 bases and J by 8 bases, and 16 bases separated the two germline ends. Written as DNA, the CDR3 is TGTGCCAGCAGTTTACAGGGCAGTGGAAGTTATGAGCAGTTCTTC. It encodes CASSLQGSGSYEQFF.

The V and J genes are TRBV30 and TRBJ2-4, with 10 bases that match TRBD1. The CDR3 is made up of 15 amino acids. V was clipped by 1 base and J by 9 bases; unmatched bases: 9. Looked up from germline, CDR1 is GTSNPN and CDR2 is SVGIG (reference sequence). CDR3 bases: TGTGCCTGGAGTGATTCGGACAGGGGGAGGATCATTCAGTACTTC. Amino acids: CAWSDSDRGRIIQYF. The full variable domain, in which reference TRBV30 and TRBJ2-4 provide the parts outside the CDR3, is SQTIHQWPATLVQPVGSPLSLECTVEGTSNPNLYWYRQAAGRGLQLLFYSVGIGQISSEVPQNLSASRPQDRQFILSSKKLLLSDSGFYLCAWSDSDRGRIIQYFGAGTRLSVL.

This clonotype turned up a few times. The CDR3 protein is CASSVSGRYTDTQYF. The DNA for the CDR3 is TGTGCCAGCAGTGTTAGCGGGAGGTACACAGATACGCAGTATTTT. This sequence joins TRBV12-3 or TRBV12-4 and TRBJ2-3; TRBD2 agrees at 10 bases. V dropped 5 bases and J dropped 2; count of bases not matched to a gene: 4. The CDR3 consists of 15 residues.